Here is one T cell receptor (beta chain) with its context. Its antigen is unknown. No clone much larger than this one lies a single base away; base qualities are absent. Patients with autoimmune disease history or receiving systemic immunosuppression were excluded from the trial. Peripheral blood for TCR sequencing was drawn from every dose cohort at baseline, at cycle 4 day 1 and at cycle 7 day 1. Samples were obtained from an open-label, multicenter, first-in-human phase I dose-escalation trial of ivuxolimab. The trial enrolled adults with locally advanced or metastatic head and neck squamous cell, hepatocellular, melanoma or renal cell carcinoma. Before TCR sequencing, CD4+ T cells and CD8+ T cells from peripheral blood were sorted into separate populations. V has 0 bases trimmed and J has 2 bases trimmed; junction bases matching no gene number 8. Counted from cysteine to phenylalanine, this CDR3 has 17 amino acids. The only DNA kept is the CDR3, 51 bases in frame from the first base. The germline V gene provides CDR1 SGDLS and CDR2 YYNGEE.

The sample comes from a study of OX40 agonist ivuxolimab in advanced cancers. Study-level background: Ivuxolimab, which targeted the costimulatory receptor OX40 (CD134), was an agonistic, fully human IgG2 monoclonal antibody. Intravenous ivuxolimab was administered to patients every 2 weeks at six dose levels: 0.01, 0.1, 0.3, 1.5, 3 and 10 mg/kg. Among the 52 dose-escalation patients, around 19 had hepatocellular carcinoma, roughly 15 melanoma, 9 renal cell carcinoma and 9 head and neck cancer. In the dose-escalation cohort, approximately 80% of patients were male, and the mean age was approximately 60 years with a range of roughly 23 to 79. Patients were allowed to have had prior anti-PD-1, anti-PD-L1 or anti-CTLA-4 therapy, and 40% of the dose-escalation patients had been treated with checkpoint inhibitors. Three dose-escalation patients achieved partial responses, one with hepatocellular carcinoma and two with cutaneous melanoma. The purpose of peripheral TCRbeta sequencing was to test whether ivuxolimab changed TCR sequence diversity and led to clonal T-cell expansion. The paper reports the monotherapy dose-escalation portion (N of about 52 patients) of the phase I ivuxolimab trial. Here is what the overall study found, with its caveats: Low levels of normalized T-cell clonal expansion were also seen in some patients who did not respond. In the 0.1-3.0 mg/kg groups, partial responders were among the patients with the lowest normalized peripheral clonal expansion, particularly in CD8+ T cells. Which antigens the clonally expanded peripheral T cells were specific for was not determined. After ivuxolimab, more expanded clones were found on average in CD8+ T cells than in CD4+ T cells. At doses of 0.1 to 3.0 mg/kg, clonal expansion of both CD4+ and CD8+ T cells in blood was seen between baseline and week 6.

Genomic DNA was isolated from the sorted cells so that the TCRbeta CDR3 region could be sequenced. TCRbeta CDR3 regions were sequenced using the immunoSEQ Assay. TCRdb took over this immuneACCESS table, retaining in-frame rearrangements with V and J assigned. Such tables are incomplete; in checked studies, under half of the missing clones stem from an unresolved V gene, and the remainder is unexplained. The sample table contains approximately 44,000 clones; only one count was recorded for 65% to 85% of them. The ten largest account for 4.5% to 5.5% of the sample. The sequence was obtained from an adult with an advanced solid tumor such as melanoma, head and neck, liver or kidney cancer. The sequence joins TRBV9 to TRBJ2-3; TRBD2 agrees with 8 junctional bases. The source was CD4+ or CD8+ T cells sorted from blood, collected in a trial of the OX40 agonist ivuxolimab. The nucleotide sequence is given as TGTGCCAGCAGCGTAGCGGCCGTAGCGGGGTACACAGATACGCAGTATTTT. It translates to CASSVAAVAGYTDTQYF.